The sequence of this T cell receptor (beta chain) was determined in a study of T-cell reconstitution after alpha-beta-depleted transplantation in children. Germline V gives CDR1 LGHNA, CDR2 YSLEER. V shed 0 bases and J shed 0 bases, with 6 bases lying between them. This CDR3 has 15 residues. This clonotype occurred many times. During its preparation, the TCRbeta library received unique molecular identifiers. TCRdb reprocessed the PCR reads with MiXCR, giving one entry per CDR3 protein. The sample includes some 600,000 distinct CDR3 sequences, around 17% of them seen just once. The specimen was PBMCs from the stem cell graft donor, collected from the stem cell graft. J is TRBJ1-5 and V is TRBV4-3; D call uncertain. This clonotype was sampled from a human donor who donated a stem cell graft to a child with acute myeloid leukemia. CDR3 loop: CASSQDEGSNQPQHF. In nucleotides, the CDR3 is TGCGCCAGCAGCCAAGATGAGGGTAGCAATCAGCCCCAGCATTTT.